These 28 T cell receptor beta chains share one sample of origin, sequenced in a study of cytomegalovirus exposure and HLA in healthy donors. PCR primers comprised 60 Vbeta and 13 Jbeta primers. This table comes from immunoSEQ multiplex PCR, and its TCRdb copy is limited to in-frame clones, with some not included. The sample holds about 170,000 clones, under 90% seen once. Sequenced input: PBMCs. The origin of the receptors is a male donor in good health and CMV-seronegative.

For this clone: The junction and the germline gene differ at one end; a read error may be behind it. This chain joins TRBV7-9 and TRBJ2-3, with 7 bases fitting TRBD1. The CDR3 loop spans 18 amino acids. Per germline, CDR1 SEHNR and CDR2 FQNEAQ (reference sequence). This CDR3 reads CSSSARQGEKPLTDTQYF. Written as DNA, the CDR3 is TGTTCCAGCAGCGCCAGACAGGGCGAAAAACCACTCACAGATACGCAGTATTTT.

The CDR3, as DNA: TGTGCCAGCAGCCCCCACCCTAGCGGAGGGATCACAGATACGCAGTATTTT. Translating gives CASSPHPSGGITDTQYF. This chain connects TRBV7-2 to TRBJ2-3; 7 nucleotides match TRBD2. Per the germline V gene, CDR1 is SGHTA and CDR2 is FQGNSA. V lost 5 bases and J lost 2; bases outside the gene matches: 13. This CDR3 spans 17 amino acids. The whole variable domain, remainder taken from reference TRBV7-2 and TRBJ2-3, is GAGVSQSPSNKVTEKGKDVELRCDPISGHTALYWYRQSLGQGLEFLIYFQGNSAPDKSGLPSDRFSAERTGGSVSTLTIQRTQQEDSAVYLCASSPHPSGGITDTQYFGPGTRLTVL.

CDR3 region: CSVVQGGETQYF. The CDR3 DNA is TGCAGCGTTGTACAAGGGGGAGAGACCCAGTACTTC. V gene TRBV29-1 combines with J gene TRBJ2-5, with D perhaps TRBD1 (6 bases). Germline V gene sequence: CDR1 SQVTM, CDR2 ANQGSEA. V dropped 4 bases and J dropped 4 bases, with 10 bases sitting between them. This CDR3 comprises 12 residues. The full variable domain, in which reference TRBV29-1 and TRBJ2-5 provide the parts outside the CDR3, is SAVISQKPSRDICQRGTSLTIQCQVDSQVTMMFWYRQQPGQSLTLIATANQGSEATYESGFVIDKFPISRPNLTFSTLTVSNMSPEDSSIYLCSVVQGGETQYFGPGTRLLVL.

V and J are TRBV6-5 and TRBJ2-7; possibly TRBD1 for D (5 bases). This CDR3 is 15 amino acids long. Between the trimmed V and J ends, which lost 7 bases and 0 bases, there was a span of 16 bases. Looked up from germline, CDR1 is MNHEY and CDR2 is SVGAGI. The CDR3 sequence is CASTKRLTASYEQYF. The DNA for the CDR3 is TGTGCCAGCACTAAGAGGCTGACAGCCTCCTACGAGCAGTACTTC.

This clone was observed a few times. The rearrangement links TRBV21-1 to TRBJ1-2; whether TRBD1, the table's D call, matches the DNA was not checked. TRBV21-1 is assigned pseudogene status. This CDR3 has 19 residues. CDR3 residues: CASSEPRDRVPYDNYGYTF. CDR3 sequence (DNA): TGTGCCAGCAGCGAGCCCCGGGACAGGGTTCCTTATGATAACTATGGCTACACCTTC.

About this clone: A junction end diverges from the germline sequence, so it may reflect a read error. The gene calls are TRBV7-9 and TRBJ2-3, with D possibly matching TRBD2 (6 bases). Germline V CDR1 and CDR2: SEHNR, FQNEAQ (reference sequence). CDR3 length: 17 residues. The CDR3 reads CSSLANSGSASTDTQYF. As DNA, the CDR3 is TGTTCCAGCCTGGCTAATAGCGGTAGTGCTAGCACAGATACGCAGTATTTT.

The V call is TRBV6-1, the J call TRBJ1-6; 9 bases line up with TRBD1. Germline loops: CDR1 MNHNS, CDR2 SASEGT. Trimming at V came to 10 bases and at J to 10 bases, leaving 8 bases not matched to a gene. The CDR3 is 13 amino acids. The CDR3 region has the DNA TGTGCCATCGGGGACAGGGTTTCCTCACCCCTCCACTTT. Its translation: CAIGDRVSSPLHF.

DNA for the CDR3: TGTGCCAGCAGCACCGTCCCGGGACAGGCGCGGGACCTCCACTTT. Protein product: CASSTVPGQARDLHF. The chain couples TRBV2 to TRBJ1-6; the match to TRBD1 covers 8 bases. This CDR3 spans 15 amino acids. CDR1 is SNHLY, CDR2 FYNNEI, per germline. Trimming removed 6 bases from V and 15 bases from J; junction bases left unmatched: 16.

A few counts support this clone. The CDR3 is CASSPSGAYGYTF. The CDR3 nucleotides read TGCGCCAGCAGCCCGAGCGGGGCTTATGGCTACACCTTC. V usage is TRBV5-1 and J usage is TRBJ1-2, with a possible D match to TRBD1 (5 bases). V lost 4 bases and J lost 5, with 12 bases in between. The CDR3 is 13 residues long. Germline V gives CDR1 SGHRS, CDR2 YFSETQ.

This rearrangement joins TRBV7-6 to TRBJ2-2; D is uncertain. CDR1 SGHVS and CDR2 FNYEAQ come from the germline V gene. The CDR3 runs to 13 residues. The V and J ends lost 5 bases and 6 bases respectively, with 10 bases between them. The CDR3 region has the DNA TGTGCCAGCAGCCGCGATGCCGCCGGGGAGCTGTTTTTT. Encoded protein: CASSRDAAGELFF.

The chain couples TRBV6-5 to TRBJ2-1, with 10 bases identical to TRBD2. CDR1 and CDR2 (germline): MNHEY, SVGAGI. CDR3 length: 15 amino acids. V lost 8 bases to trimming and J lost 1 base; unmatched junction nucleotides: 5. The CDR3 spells CASGPAGGSYNEQFF. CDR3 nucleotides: TGTGCCAGCGGTCCAGCGGGAGGGTCCTACAATGAGCAGTTCTTC.

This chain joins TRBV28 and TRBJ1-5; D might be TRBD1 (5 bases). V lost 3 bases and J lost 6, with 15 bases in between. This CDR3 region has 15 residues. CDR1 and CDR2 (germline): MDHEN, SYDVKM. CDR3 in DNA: TGTGCCAGCAGTTTTCAGGGAGGGGCCGGTCAGCCCCAGCATTTT. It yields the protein CASSFQGGAGQPQHF. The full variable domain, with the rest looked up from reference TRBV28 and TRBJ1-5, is DVKVTQSSRYLVKRTGEKVFLECVQDMDHENMFWYRQDPGLGLRLIYFSYDVKMKEKGDIPEGYSVSREKKERFSLILESASTNQTSMYLCASSFQGGAGQPQHFGDGTRLSIL.

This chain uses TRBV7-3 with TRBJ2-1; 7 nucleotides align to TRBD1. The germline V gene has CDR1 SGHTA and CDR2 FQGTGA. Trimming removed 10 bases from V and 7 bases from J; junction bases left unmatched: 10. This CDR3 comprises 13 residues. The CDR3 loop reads CAIPPQGVNEQFF. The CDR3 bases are TGTGCCATCCCGCCTCAGGGGGTGAATGAGCAGTTCTTC.

The CDR3 is CASSLSDATYEQYF. CDR3 coding DNA: TGCGCCAGCAGCTTGTCCGATGCGACCTACGAGCAGTACTTC. The chain combines TRBV5-1 with TRBJ2-7; unclear D gene. The CDR3 is 14 residues long. In germline, CDR1 is SGHRS, CDR2 YFSETQ. Deletions cut 1 base from V and 2 bases from J, with 10 bases between.

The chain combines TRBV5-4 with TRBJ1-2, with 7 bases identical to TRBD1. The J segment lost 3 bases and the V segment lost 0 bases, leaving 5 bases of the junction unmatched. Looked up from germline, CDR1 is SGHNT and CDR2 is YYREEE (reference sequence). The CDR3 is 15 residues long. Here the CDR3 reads CASSLVRGSHYGYTF. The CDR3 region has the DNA TGTGCCAGCAGCTTGGTCAGGGGGTCGCACTATGGCTACACCTTC.

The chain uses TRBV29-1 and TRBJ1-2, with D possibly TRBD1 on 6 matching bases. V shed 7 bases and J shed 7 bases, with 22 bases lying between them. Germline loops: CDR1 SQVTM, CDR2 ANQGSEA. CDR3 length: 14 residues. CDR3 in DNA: TGCAGCGCCGGCCGGGACACAAAAGCCGGTGGCTACACCTTC. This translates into CSAGRDTKAGGYTF.

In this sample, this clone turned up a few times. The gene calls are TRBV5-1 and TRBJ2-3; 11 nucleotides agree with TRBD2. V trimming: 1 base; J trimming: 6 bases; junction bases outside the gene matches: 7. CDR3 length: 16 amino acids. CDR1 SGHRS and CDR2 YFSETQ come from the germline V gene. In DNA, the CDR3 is TGCGCCAGCAGCTTGTGGCCTAGCGGGGGGCAGGATACGCAGTATTTT. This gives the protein CASSLWPSGGQDTQYF.

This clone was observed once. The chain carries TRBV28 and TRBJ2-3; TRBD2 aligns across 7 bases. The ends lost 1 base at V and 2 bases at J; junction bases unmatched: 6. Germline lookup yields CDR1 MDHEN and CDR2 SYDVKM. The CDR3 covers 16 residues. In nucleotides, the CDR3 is TGTGCCAGCAGTTTATCTGGAGCGGGGTTCACAGATACGCAGTATTTT. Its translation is CASSLSGAGFTDTQYF.

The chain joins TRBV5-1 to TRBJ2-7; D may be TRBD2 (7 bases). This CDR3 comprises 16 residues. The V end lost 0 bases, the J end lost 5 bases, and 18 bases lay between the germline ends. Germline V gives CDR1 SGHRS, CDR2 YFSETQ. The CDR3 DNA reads TGCGCCAGCAGCTTGGTAGCGGGCAGGGGATTCCACGAGCAGTACTTC. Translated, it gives CASSLVAGRGFHEQYF.

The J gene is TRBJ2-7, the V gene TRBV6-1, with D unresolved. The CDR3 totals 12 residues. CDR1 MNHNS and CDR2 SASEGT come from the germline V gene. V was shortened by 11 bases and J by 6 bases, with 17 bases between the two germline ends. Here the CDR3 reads CAPPTGSGEQYF. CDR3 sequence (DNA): TGTGCCCCCCCAACCGGGTCGGGCGAGCAGTACTTC.

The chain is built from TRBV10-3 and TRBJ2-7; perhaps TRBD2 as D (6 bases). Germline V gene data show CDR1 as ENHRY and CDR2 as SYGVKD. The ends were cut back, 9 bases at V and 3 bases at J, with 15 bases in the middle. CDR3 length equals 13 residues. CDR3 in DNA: TGTGCCATTAGCGGCGGAGACGTCTACGAGCAGTACTTC. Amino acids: CAISGGDVYEQYF.

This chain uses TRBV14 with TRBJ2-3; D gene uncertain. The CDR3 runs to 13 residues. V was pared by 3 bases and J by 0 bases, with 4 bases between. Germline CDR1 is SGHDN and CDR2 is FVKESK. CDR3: CASSQRSTDTQYF. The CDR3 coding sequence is TGTGCCAGCAGCCAGAGAAGCACAGATACGCAGTATTTT.

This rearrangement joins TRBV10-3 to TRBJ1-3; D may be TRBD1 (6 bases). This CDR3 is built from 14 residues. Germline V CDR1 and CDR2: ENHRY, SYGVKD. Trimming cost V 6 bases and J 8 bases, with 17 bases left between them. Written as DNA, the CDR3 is TGTGCCATCAGCCCAGGCAGGGGAGTAGACACCATATATTTT. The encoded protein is CAISPGRGVDTIYF.

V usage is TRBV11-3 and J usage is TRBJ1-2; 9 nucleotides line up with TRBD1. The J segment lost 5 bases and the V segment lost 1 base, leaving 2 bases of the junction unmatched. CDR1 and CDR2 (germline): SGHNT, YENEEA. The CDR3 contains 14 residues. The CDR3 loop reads CASSLVGTGYGYTF. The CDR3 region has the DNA TGTGCCAGCAGCTTAGTCGGGACAGGGTATGGCTACACCTTC.

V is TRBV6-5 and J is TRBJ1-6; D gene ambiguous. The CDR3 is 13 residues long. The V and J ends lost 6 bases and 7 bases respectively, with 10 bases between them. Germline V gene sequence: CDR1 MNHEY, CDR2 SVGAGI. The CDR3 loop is CASSSSSNSPLHF. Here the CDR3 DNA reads TGTGCCAGCAGCTCCTCCTCCAATTCACCCCTCCACTTT.

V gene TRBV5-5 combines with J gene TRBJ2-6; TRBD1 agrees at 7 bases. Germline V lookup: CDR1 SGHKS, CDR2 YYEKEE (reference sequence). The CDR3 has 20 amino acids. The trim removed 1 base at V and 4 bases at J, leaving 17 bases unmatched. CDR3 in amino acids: CASSLRLTATGTYGANVLTF. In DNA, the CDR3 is TGTGCCAGCAGCTTGCGTCTTACCGCGACAGGGACGTACGGGGCCAACGTCCTGACTTTC.

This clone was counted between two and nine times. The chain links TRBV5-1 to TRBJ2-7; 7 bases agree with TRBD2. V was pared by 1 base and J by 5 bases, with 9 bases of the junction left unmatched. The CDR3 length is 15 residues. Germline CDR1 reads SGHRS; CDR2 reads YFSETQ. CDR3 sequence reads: CASSLLGGLLDEQYF. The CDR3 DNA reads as TGCGCCAGCAGCTTGTTGGGGGGACTACTCGACGAGCAGTACTTC.

As DNA, the CDR3 is TGTGCCAGTAGTACAGTAGCGGGAGGGCCTGCCGGGGAGCTGTTTTTT. This encodes CASSTVAGGPAGELFF. The rearrangement joins TRBV19 to TRBJ2-2; 11 bases match TRBD2. V lost 4 bases and J lost 6; bases outside the gene matches: 7. Looked up from germline, CDR1 is LNHDA and CDR2 is SQIVND (reference sequence). This CDR3 has 16 amino acids. Based on the CDR3 plus reference TRBV19 and TRBJ2-2, the full variable domain is DGGITQSPKYLFRKEGQNVTLSCEQNLNHDAMYWYRQDPGQGLRLIYYSQIVNDFQKGDIAEGYSVSREKKESFPLTVTSAQKNPTAFYLCASSTVAGGPAGELFFGEGSRLTVL.